The 13 T cell receptor beta chains listed next were all sequenced from one sample in a study of blood T cell repertoires in COVID-19. Using immunoSEQ multiplex PCR, the repertoire was profiled, and TCRdb retains in-frame clones only, with some absent. The sample carries about 220,000 clones, approximately 80% recorded once. Sequencing input: peripheral blood. All receptors derive from a man aged 50-59 years with active or convalescent COVID-19.

The chain is built from TRBV5-4 and TRBJ2-7, with 9 nucleotides matching TRBD1. V was pared by 4 bases and J by 1 base, with 9 bases of the junction left unmatched. The CDR3 has 16 amino acids. Per germline, CDR1 SGHNT and CDR2 YYREEE (reference sequence). The CDR3 here is CASSRTGTGPSYEQYF. The CDR3 coding sequence is TGTGCCAGCAGCAGGACCGGGACAGGGCCATCCTACGAGCAGTACTTC.

The chain carries TRBV6-5 and TRBJ1-2, with a possible D match to TRBD1 (6 bases). CDR1 is MNHEY and CDR2 is SVGAGI in the germline V gene. This CDR3 spans 14 amino acids. Trimming cost V 10 bases and J 2 bases, with 17 bases left between them. The CDR3 coding sequence is TGTGCCACCCGGGCGGCAGGGGACAACTATGGCTACACCTTC. Translating it yields CATRAAGDNYGYTF.

This sequence joins TRBV18 and TRBJ1-2; tentatively, D is TRBD1 (5 bases). CDR3 length: 16 amino acids. Germline assignment: CDR1 KGHSH and CDR2 LQKENI. V lost 3 bases and J 3 bases, leaving 17 bases between the germline ends. CDR3 in DNA: TGTGCCAGCTCACCCCCCGGGTACAGGCCTGACTATGGCTACACCTTC. Translation gives CASSPPGYRPDYGYTF.

In its sample, this clone was seen a few times. This chain links TRBV19 with TRBJ1-3; 8 nucleotides match TRBD1. Trimming removed 4 bases from V and 3 bases from J; junction bases left unmatched: 2. The CDR3 consists of 14 residues. Per the germline V gene, CDR1 is LNHDA and CDR2 is SQIVND (reference sequence). Here the CDR3 reads CASSRTGRGNTIYF. The CDR3 DNA is TGTGCCAGTAGTAGGACAGGGCGTGGAAACACCATATATTTT.

V is TRBV20-1 and J is TRBJ1-4; no clear D. The CDR3 has 11 residues. V dropped 5 bases and J dropped 5 bases, with 6 bases sitting between them. The V gene's germline CDR1 is DFQATT and CDR2 SNEGSKA (reference sequence). CDR3 sequence: CSAGRNEKLFF. CDR3 DNA sequence: TGCAGTGCTGGCAGAAATGAAAAACTGTTTTTT.

This rearrangement joins TRBV11-2 to TRBJ2-4, with 9 bases aligning to TRBD1. The CDR3 has 14 amino acids. Germline CDR1 and CDR2: SGHAT and FQNNGV. Trimming removed 5 bases from V and 5 bases from J; junction bases left unmatched: 4. CDR3 amino acids: CASSDRDRENIQYF. As DNA, the CDR3 is TGTGCCAGCAGCGACCGGGACAGGGAAAACATTCAGTACTTC.

The genes are TRBV5-1 and TRBJ2-7; tentatively, D is TRBD2 (5 bases). Germline values: CDR1 SGHRS, CDR2 YFSETQ. Trimming stripped 6 bases from V and 0 bases from J, with 13 bases between. The CDR3 runs 14 residues. The CDR3, as DNA: TGCGCCAGCACCAATACCGGGATCTCCTACGAGCAGTACTTC. It is translated as CASTNTGISYEQYF.

The DNA of the CDR3 is TGTGCCAGCAGCCCATACGGGCAGGGGGCCGGAGATACGCAGTATTTT. It encodes CASSPYGQGAGDTQYF. The chain recombines TRBV7-8 with TRBJ2-3; 8 bases are shared with TRBD1. CDR3 length equals 16 residues. Germline V gene data show CDR1 as SGHVS and CDR2 as FQNEAQ. Trimming took 5 bases from V and 5 from J; bases not matched to a gene: 12.

The chain couples TRBV18 to TRBJ1-2, with D unresolved. Trimming took 5 bases from V and 4 from J, leaving 14 bases between them. Germline loops: CDR1 KGHSH, CDR2 LQKENI. The CDR3 consists of 14 residues. The CDR3 sequence is CASSDLQASYGYTF. For the CDR3, the DNA is TGTGCCAGCTCAGACCTTCAGGCTTCCTATGGCTACACCTTC. The complete variable domain, with remaining parts taken from reference TRBV18 and TRBJ1-2, reads NAGVMQNPRHLVRRRGQEARLRCSPMKGHSHVYWYRQLPEEGLKFMVYLQKENIIDESGMPKERFSAEFPKEGPSILRIQQVVRGDSAAYFCASSDLQASYGYTFGSGTRLTVV.

The chain's CDR3 is CASRGQGNTGELFF. For the CDR3, the DNA is TGTGCCAGCAGGGGACAGGGGAACACCGGGGAGCTGTTTTTT. The gene calls are TRBV6-4 and TRBJ2-2; TRBD1 agrees at 9 bases. With 6 bases clipped from V and 1 base from J, the junction kept 0 bases outside the gene matches. The CDR3 sequence is 14 residues long. CDR1 is MRHNA, CDR2 SNTAGT, per germline.

The rearrangement links TRBV28 to TRBJ1-5, with D possibly matching TRBD1 (6 bases). Germline CDR1 is MDHEN and CDR2 is SYDVKM. The CDR3 extends over 15 amino acids. V lost 7 bases, J lost 1 base, and 14 bases lay in between. CDR3 loop: CASTQGTGSNQPQHF. The CDR3 DNA reads as TGTGCCAGCACCCAGGGTACAGGGAGCAATCAGCCCCAGCATTTT.

V gene TRBV28 combines with J gene TRBJ2-6; D is undetermined. This CDR3 contains 19 residues. The V gene lost 2 bases and the J gene lost 0 bases, with 17 bases spanning the gap. Germline V gene data show CDR1 as MDHEN and CDR2 as SYDVKM. CDR3 protein: CASSLSVGYVSSGANVLTF. The CDR3 coding sequence is TGTGCCAGCAGTTTAAGTGTGGGCTACGTAAGCTCTGGGGCCAACGTCCTGACTTTC.

The chain combines TRBV20-1 with TRBJ2-5, with 7 bases lining up with TRBD2. The CDR3 is 18 residues long. With 3 bases clipped from V and 12 bases from J, the junction kept 28 bases outside the gene matches. Germline V CDR1 and CDR2: DFQATT, SNEGSKA (reference sequence). The CDR3 is CSASNQPTSWAGVRKEYF. CDR3 nucleotide sequence: TGCAGTGCTAGTAACCAGCCTACTAGCTGGGCGGGAGTCCGTAAGGAGTACTTC.